This T cell receptor beta chain was identified during a study of blood T cell repertoires in COVID-19. Study-wide background: Sites in the United States, Italy and Spain provided acute and convalescent COVID-19 samples. Sources were T cells, B-cell-depleted T cells, or PBMCs; the material itself was cDNA or gDNA.

In the original workflow: Reference gene primer amplification gave nucleated cell count estimates. Measured with immunoSEQ multiplex PCR; TCRdb has only the in-frame clones, and not every one. The V and J calls and clone size come from that table; D and trimming were worked out from the DNA. The sample lists over 200,000 clones, roughly 88% occurring once. V lost 4 bases and J 10 bases, leaving 14 bases between the germline ends. CDR3 length: 14 residues. Germline CDR1 and CDR2: MDHEN and SYDVKM. Sequencing was done on a sample of peripheral blood. The chain combines TRBV28 with TRBJ1-6; D might be TRBD1 (6 bases). This sequence was found in a man aged 18 to 35 with active or convalescent COVID-19. The CDR3 is CASSSGQFGSPLHF. DNA of the CDR3: TGTGCCAGCAGTTCCGGACAGTTCGGCTCACCCCTCCACTTT.